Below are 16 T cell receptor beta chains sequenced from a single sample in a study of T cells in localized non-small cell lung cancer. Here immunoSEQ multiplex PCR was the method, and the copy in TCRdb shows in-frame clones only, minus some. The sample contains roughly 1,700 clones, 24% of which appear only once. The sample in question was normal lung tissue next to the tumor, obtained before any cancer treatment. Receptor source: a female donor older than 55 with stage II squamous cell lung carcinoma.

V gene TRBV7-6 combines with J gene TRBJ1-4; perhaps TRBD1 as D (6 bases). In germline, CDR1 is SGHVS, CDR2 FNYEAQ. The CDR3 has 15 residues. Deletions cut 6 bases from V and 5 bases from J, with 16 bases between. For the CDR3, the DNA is TGTGCCAGCAGACCCTCGGGGGCTATGAATGAAAAACTGTTTTTT. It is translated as CASRPSGAMNEKLFF.

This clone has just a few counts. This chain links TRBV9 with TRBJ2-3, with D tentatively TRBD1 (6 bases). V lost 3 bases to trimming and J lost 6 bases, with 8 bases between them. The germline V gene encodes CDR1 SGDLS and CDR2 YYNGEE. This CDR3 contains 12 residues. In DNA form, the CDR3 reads TGTGCCAGCAGCGGAACAGGGGATACGCAGTATTTT. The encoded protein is CASSGTGDTQYF.

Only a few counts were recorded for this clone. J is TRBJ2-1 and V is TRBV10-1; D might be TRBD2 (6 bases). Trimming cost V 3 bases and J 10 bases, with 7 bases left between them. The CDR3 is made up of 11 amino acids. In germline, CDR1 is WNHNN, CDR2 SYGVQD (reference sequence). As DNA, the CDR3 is TGCGCCAGCAGTGAAGGAGGGGAGCAGTTCTTC. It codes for CASSEGGEQFF.

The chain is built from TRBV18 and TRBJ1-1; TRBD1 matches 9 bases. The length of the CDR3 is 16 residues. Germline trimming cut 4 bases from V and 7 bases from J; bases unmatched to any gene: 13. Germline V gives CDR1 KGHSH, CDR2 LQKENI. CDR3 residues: CASSQTGGTFADEAFF. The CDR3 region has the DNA TGTGCCAGCTCACAGACAGGGGGGACGTTTGCCGATGAAGCTTTCTTT. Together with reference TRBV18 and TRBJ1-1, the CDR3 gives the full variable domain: NAGVMQNPRHLVRRRGQEARLRCSPMKGHSHVYWYRQLPEEGLKFMVYLQKENIIDESGMPKERFSAEFPKEGPSILRIQQVVRGDSAAYFCASSQTGGTFADEAFFGQGTRLTVV.

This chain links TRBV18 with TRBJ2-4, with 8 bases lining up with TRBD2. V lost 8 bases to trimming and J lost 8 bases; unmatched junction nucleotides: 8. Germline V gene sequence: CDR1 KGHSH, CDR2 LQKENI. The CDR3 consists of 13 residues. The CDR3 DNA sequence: TGTGCCAGCACCCAGAGCGGGGGCGACATTCAGTACTTC. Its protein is CASTQSGGDIQYF.

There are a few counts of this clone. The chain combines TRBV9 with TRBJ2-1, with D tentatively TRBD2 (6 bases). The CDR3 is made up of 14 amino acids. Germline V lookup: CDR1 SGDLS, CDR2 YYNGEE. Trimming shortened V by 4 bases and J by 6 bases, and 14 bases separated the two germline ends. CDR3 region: CASSRGGSVNEQFF. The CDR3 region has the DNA TGTGCCAGCAGCCGGGGAGGATCAGTCAATGAGCAGTTCTTC.

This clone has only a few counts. The DNA of the CDR3 is TGTGCCAGCTCAGGACAGAACTACGAGCAGTACGTC. It yields the protein CASSGQNYEQYV. The chain joins TRBV6-8 to TRBJ2-7; a possible D gene is TRBD1 (6 bases). There are 12 residues in the CDR3. The germline CDR1 and CDR2 sequences are MNHGY and SAAAGT. V dropped 8 bases and J dropped 3 bases, with 11 bases sitting between them.

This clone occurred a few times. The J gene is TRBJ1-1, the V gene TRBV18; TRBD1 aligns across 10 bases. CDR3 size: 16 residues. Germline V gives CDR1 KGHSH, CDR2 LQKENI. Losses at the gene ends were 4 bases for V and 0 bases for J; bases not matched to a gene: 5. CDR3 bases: TGTGCCAGCTCACGGACAGGGGGAGAGATGAACACTGAAGCTTTCTTT. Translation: CASSRTGGEMNTEAFF.

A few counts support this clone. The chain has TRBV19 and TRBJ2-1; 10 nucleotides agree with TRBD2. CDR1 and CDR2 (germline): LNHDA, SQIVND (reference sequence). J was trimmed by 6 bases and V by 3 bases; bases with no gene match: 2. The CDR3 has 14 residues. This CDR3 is CASSILAGGNEQFF. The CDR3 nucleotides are TGTGCCAGTAGTATCTTAGCGGGGGGCAATGAGCAGTTCTTC. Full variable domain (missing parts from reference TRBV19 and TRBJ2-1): DGGITQSPKYLFRKEGQNVTLSCEQNLNHDAMYWYRQDPGQGLRLIYYSQIVNDFQKGDIAEGYSVSREKKESFPLTVTSAQKNPTAFYLCASSILAGGNEQFFGPGTRLTVL.

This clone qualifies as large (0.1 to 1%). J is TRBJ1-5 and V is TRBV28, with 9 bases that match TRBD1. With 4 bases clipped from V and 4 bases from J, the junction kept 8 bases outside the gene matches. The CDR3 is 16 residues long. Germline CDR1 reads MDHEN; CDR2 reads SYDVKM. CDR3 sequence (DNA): TGTGCCAGCAGTTCCGTCCGGGACAGGGTGAATCAGCCCCAGCATTTT. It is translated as CASSSVRDRVNQPQHF. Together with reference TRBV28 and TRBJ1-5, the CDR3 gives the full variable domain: DVKVTQSSRYLVKRTGEKVFLECVQDMDHENMFWYRQDPGLGLRLIYFSYDVKMKEKGDIPEGYSVSREKKERFSLILESASTNQTSMYLCASSSVRDRVNQPQHFGDGTRLSIL.

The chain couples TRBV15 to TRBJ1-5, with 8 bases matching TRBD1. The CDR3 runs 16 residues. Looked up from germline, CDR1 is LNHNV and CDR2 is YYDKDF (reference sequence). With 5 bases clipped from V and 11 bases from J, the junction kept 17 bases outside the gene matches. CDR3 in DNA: TGTGCCACCAGCGGGGGCGGGACAGGCGGACCTATGTCCCAGCATTTT. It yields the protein CATSGGGTGGPMSQHF.

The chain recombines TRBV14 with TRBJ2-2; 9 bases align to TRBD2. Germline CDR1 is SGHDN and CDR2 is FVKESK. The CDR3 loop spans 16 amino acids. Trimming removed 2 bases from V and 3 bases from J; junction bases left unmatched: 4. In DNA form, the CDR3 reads TGTGCCAGCAGCCAAAATAGCGGGAGCTACACCGGGGAGCTGTTTTTT. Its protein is CASSQNSGSYTGELFF.

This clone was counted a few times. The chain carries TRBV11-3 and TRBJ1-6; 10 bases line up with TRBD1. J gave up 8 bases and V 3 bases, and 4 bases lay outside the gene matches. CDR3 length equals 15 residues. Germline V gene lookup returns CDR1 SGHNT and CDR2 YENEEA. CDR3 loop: CASSLSGTGDSPLHF. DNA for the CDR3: TGTGCCAGCAGCTTGAGTGGGACAGGGGATTCACCCCTCCACTTT. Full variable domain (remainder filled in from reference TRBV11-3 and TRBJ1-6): EAGVVQSPRYKIIEKKQPVAFWCNPISGHNTLYWYLQNLGQGPELLIRYENEEAVDDSQLPKDRFSAERLKGVDSTLKIQPAELGDSAVYLCASSLSGTGDSPLHFGNGTRLTVT.

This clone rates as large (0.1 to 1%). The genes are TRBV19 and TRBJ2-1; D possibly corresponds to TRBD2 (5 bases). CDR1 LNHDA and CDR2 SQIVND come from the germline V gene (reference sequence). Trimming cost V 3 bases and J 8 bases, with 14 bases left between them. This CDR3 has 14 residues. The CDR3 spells CASSIAGGLDEQFF. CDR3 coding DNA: TGTGCCAGTAGTATTGCAGGAGGTCTGGATGAGCAGTTCTTC.

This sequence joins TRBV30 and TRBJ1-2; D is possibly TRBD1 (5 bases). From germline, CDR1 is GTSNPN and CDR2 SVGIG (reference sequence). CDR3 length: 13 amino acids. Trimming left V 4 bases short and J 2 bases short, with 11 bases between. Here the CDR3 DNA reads TGTGCCTGGAAGGGACTTACAAACTATGGCTACACCTTC. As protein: CAWKGLTNYGYTF.

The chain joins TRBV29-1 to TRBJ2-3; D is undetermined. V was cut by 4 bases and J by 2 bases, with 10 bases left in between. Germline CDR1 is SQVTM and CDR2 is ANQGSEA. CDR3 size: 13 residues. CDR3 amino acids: CSVVTQSTDTQYF. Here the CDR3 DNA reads TGCAGCGTTGTTACACAATCCACAGATACGCAGTATTTT.